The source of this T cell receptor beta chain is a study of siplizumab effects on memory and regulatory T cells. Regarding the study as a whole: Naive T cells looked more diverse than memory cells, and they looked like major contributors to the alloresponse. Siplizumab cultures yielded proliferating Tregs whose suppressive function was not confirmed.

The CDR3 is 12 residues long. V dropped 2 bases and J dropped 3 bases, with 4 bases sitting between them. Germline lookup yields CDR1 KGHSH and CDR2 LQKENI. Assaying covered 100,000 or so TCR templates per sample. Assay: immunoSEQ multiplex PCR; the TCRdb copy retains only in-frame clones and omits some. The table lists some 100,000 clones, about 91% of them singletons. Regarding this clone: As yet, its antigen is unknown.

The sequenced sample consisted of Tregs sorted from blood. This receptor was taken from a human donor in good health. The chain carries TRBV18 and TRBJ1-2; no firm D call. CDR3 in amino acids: CASSPNDYGYTF. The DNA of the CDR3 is TGTGCCAGCTCACCAAATGACTATGGCTACACCTTC.